The next 31 T cell receptor beta chains were all read from a single sample in a study of blood T cell repertoires in COVID-19. TCRdb's copy holds only in-frame clones and misses some; the assay was immunoSEQ multiplex PCR. The repertoire holds 97,000 or so clones, 80% to 95% seen once, with less than 2% in the top ten. The specimen sequenced was peripheral blood. These receptors were taken from a woman aged 45-60 years with COVID-19, enrolled during active disease.

The chain employs TRBV14 and TRBJ1-6; a possible D gene is TRBD1 (6 bases). The CDR3 loop spans 13 amino acids. Germline values: CDR1 SGHDN, CDR2 FVKESK. V dropped 3 bases and J dropped 9 bases, with 9 bases sitting between them. The CDR3 DNA follows: TGTGCCAGCAGCCAGGGGGCTAGTTCACCCCTCCACTTT. Translating gives CASSQGASSPLHF.

For this clone: Different DNA sequences within this sample yield the same CDR3. This rearrangement joins TRBV29-1 to TRBJ2-5; 8 bases align to TRBD2. Germline CDR1 and CDR2: SQVTM and ANQGSEA. The CDR3 sequence is 13 residues long. V dropped 8 bases and J dropped 5; count of bases not matched to a gene: 10. The CDR3: CSRRGGPGETQYF. CDR3 DNA sequence: TGCAGCCGTCGCGGGGGGCCCGGGGAGACCCAGTACTTC.

This clone has a handful of counts. The same CDR3 arises from other DNA sequences in this sample as well. The genes are TRBV28 and TRBJ1-2; weak D call: TRBD1 (6 bases). The CDR3 spans 14 residues. Trimming took 2 bases from V and 2 from J, leaving 9 bases between them. Germline V gene sequence: CDR1 MDHEN, CDR2 SYDVKM. In DNA, the CDR3 is TGTGCCAGCAGTTTAAACAGGGTAAACTATGGCTACACCTTC. Protein: CASSLNRVNYGYTF.

The rearrangement uses TRBV19 and TRBJ1-1, with D tentatively TRBD1 (5 bases). V dropped 3 bases and J dropped 4 bases, with 12 bases sitting between them. The length of the CDR3 is 14 residues. Per germline, CDR1 LNHDA and CDR2 SQIVND (reference sequence). CDR3 coding DNA: TGTGCCAGTAGTATTGGGACTTGGGGCACTGAAGCTTTCTTT. Its translation: CASSIGTWGTEAFF. Combining the CDR3 with reference TRBV19 and TRBJ1-1 gives the whole variable domain DGGITQSPKYLFRKEGQNVTLSCEQNLNHDAMYWYRQDPGQGLRLIYYSQIVNDFQKGDIAEGYSVSREKKESFPLTVTSAQKNPTAFYLCASSIGTWGTEAFFGQGTRLTVV.

The chain carries TRBV18 and TRBJ1-1; D perhaps matches TRBD1 (6 bases). Trimming left V 2 bases short and J 5 bases short, with 15 bases between. Germline V lookup: CDR1 KGHSH, CDR2 LQKENI. This CDR3 region has 15 residues. CDR3 residues: CASSPDPQGKTEAFF. CDR3 in DNA: TGTGCCAGCTCACCAGATCCTCAGGGGAAAACTGAAGCTTTCTTT.

This chain links TRBV15 with TRBJ2-1, with 10 bases aligning to TRBD2. J was trimmed by 6 bases and V by 1 base; bases with no gene match: 9. CDR1 is LNHNV, CDR2 YYDKDF, per germline (reference sequence). This CDR3 region has 17 residues. This CDR3 reads CATSRGFVAGGSNEQFF. The CDR3 DNA reads TGTGCCACCAGCAGAGGATTCGTAGCGGGGGGTAGCAATGAGCAGTTCTTC.

This chain joins TRBV11-3 and TRBJ2-6, with 8 nucleotides matching TRBD2. J gave up 0 bases and V 5 bases, and 9 bases lay outside the gene matches. Germline CDR1 is SGHNT and CDR2 is YENEEA. The CDR3 loop spans 18 amino acids. The CDR3 sequence: CASSPGRGSPSGANVLTF. In DNA form, the CDR3 reads TGTGCCAGCAGCCCCGGGAGGGGCAGCCCCTCTGGGGCCAACGTCCTGACTTTC.

The chain uses TRBV5-6 and TRBJ1-2; TRBD1 agrees at 7 bases. Germline-derived CDR1 and CDR2 are SGHDT and YYEEEE. V was pared by 4 bases and J by 8 bases, with 11 bases of the junction left unmatched. There are 14 residues in the CDR3. The CDR3 nucleotides read TGTGCCAGCAGCCCTGGGGCAGGGGGTCGGGGCTACACCTTC. This encodes CASSPGAGGRGYTF.

The genes are TRBV29-1 and TRBJ2-5; 10 bases fit TRBD2. V was clipped by 0 bases and J by 4 bases; unmatched bases: 11. The CDR3 consists of 17 residues. Germline assignment: CDR1 SQVTM and CDR2 ANQGSEA. DNA for the CDR3: TGCAGCGTTGAAGATCCGAGGGCAGCGGGGGGGCGAGAGACCCAGTACTTC. Its protein product is CSVEDPRAAGGRETQYF.

This sequence joins TRBV6-1 and TRBJ1-5; D is unclear. The CDR3 spans 13 residues. Germline CDR1 is MNHNS and CDR2 is SASEGT. The V end lost 3 bases, the J end lost 5 bases, and 8 bases lay between the germline ends. The DNA for the CDR3 is TGTGCCAGCAGTGATCGACTGGATCAGCCCCAGCATTTT. Encoded protein: CASSDRLDQPQHF.

The V gene is TRBV5-4, the J gene TRBJ2-7, with TRBD1 matching over 10 bases. V lost 4 bases and J lost 0; bases outside the gene matches: 4. Germline CDR1 SGHNT, CDR2 YYREEE (reference sequence). The CDR3 extends over 15 amino acids. The CDR3 coding sequence is TGTGCCAGCAGCAGGGGACAGGGGTCCTCCTACGAGCAGTACGTC. Its translation is CASSRGQGSSYEQYV.

V is TRBV19 and J is TRBJ1-5, with 9 bases fitting TRBD1. Trimming removed 6 bases from V and 0 bases from J; junction bases left unmatched: 9. CDR3 length: 17 amino acids. The germline V gene has CDR1 LNHDA and CDR2 SQIVND (reference sequence). CDR3: CASREKDRGVSNQPQHF. The DNA of the CDR3 is TGTGCCAGTAGAGAAAAGGACAGGGGTGTTAGCAATCAGCCCCAGCATTTT.

V usage is TRBV5-1 and J usage is TRBJ1-5; 11 positions match TRBD1. V lost 4 bases and J lost 11; bases outside the gene matches: 8. The germline V gene has CDR1 SGHRS and CDR2 YFSETQ. The CDR3 is 14 residues long. The CDR3 region is CASSQGQGDAAQHF. As DNA, the CDR3 is TGCGCCAGCAGCCAGGGACAGGGGGACGCGGCCCAGCATTTT.

The rearrangement joins TRBV9 to TRBJ1-5; TRBD1 might be the D (5 bases). Germline CDR1 and CDR2: SGDLS and YYNGEE. V was shortened by 0 bases and J by 7 bases, with 17 bases between the two germline ends. This CDR3 is built from 16 residues. CDR3 nucleotides: TGTGCCAGCAGCGTAGGCGGGGGGACGGAGGGGCAGCCCCAGCATTTT. Translation gives CASSVGGGTEGQPQHF.

The V gene is TRBV27, the J gene TRBJ1-2; 7 bases map to TRBD1. V was pared by 3 bases and J by 7 bases, with 5 bases of the junction left unmatched. Germline values: CDR1 MNHEY, CDR2 SMNVEV (reference sequence). The CDR3 loop spans 13 amino acids. The CDR3 is CASSFQGGGGYTF. In DNA, the CDR3 is TGTGCCAGCAGTTTCCAGGGGGGCGGTGGCTACACCTTC.

The CDR3 DNA follows: TGTGCCAGCAGCATCCCGACAGGAAACACCATATATTTT. This gives the protein CASSIPTGNTIYF. The chain employs TRBV7-8 and TRBJ1-3; D is unclear. V gave up 5 bases and J gave up 4 bases, with 9 bases separating them. Germline V gives CDR1 SGHVS, CDR2 FQNEAQ. This CDR3 spans 13 amino acids.

The J gene is TRBJ1-2, the V gene TRBV7-9, with D tentatively TRBD1 (5 bases). Germline loops: CDR1 SEHNR, CDR2 FQNEAQ (reference sequence). V lost 1 base and J 8 bases, leaving 14 bases between the germline ends. The CDR3 sequence is 14 residues long. The CDR3 coding sequence is TGTGCCAGCAGCTTAGACGTGCAGGGCAGCGGCTACACCTTC. Translation: CASSLDVQGSGYTF.

The chain recombines TRBV6-5 with TRBJ1-1; weak D call: TRBD1 (6 bases). Germline CDR1 reads MNHEY; CDR2 reads SVGAGI. The CDR3 has 14 residues. V lost 4 bases to trimming and J lost 0 bases, with 9 bases between them. The CDR3 region is CASSSQGVNTEAFF. CDR3 bases: TGTGCCAGCAGTTCACAGGGTGTGAACACTGAAGCTTTCTTT.

The V and J genes are TRBV2 and TRBJ2-3; TRBD2 aligns across 12 bases. The CDR3 spans 15 residues. From germline, CDR1 is SNHLY and CDR2 FYNNEI. Losses at the gene ends were 6 bases for V and 6 bases for J; bases not matched to a gene: 7. The CDR3 loop reads CASRELAGGRDTQYF. The DNA for the CDR3 is TGTGCCAGCAGGGAACTAGCGGGGGGCCGGGATACGCAGTATTTT.

This clone showed up just once. The chain employs TRBV16 and TRBJ1-5; 10 nucleotides align to TRBD1. This CDR3 region has 16 residues. Trimming removed 0 bases from V and 6 bases from J; junction bases left unmatched: 5. CDR1 is KGHSY and CDR2 is FQNENV in the germline V gene. CDR3 coding DNA: TGTGCCAGCAGCCAATCGAGGACAGGGGGGGGTCAGCCCCAGCATTTT. Residues: CASSQSRTGGGQPQHF.

The chain links TRBV7-2 to TRBJ2-1, with 8 nucleotides matching TRBD2. CDR1 and CDR2 (germline): SGHTA, FQGNSA. The trim removed 4 bases at V and 3 bases at J, leaving 8 bases unmatched. The CDR3 loop spans 16 amino acids. DNA of the CDR3: TGTGCCAGCAGCTCCTCGGGCGGGGGGTACTACAATGAGCAGTTCTTC. Translation gives CASSSSGGGYYNEQFF. The full variable domain, with the rest looked up from reference TRBV7-2 and TRBJ2-1, is GAGVSQSPSNKVTEKGKDVELRCDPISGHTALYWYRQSLGQGLEFLIYFQGNSAPDKSGLPSDRFSAERTGGSVSTLTIQRTQQEDSAVYLCASSSSGGGYYNEQFFGPGTRLTVL.

The chain combines TRBV10-3 with TRBJ1-1; D may be TRBD1 (6 bases). Trimming cost V 4 bases and J 5 bases, with 14 bases left between them. CDR1 is ENHRY, CDR2 SYGVKD, per germline. CDR3 size: 14 residues. The CDR3 region is CAISVGGGGTEAFF. The CDR3 nucleotides are TGTGCCATCAGTGTAGGGGGGGGCGGGACTGAAGCTTTCTTT.

The chain combines TRBV11-2 with TRBJ1-1; no definite D call. The germline V gene encodes CDR1 SGHAT and CDR2 FQNNGV. This CDR3 spans 14 amino acids. The V end was cut by 10 bases, the J end by 1 base, with 16 bases between. CDR3 sequence reads: CATSLWASNTEAFF. The CDR3 DNA follows: TGTGCCACTTCCTTGTGGGCATCGAACACTGAAGCTTTCTTT.

This chain links TRBV13 with TRBJ2-6, with 9 bases aligning to TRBD2. This CDR3 is built from 20 residues. Germline CDR1 PRHDT, CDR2 FYEKMQ (reference sequence). J lost 0 bases, V lost 1 base, and 10 bases had no gene match. In DNA, the CDR3 is TGTGCCAGCAGCTTAGAGGGGCTAGCGGGGAGAAGCTCTGGGGCCAACGTCCTGACTTTC. Amino acids: CASSLEGLAGRSSGANVLTF.

The CDR3 loop is CASSQGRGRRYGYTF. CDR3 in DNA: TGTGCCAGCAGCCAAGGGAGGGGGCGCAGGTATGGCTACACCTTC. V gene TRBV3-1 (or the pseudogene TRBV3-2) combines with J gene TRBJ1-2; 7 bases map to TRBD1. Germline V gene sequence: CDR1 LGHDT, CDR2 YNNKEL (reference sequence). V lost 1 base to trimming and J lost 5 bases; unmatched junction nucleotides: 7. The CDR3 extends over 15 amino acids.

The chain links TRBV28 to TRBJ2-7, with 10 positions matching TRBD1. Germline CDR1 and CDR2: MDHEN and SYDVKM. The V and J ends lost 2 bases and 3 bases, in that order; junction bases with no gene match: 7. The CDR3 length is 16 residues. The CDR3 is CASSLLMDRGGYEQYF. DNA of the CDR3: TGTGCCAGCAGTTTACTGATGGACAGGGGGGGCTACGAGCAGTACTTC.

The DNA for the CDR3 is TGTGCCAGCAGCCACCGGGACAGGGGAGAGGGTGAGCAGTTCTTC. It encodes CASSHRDRGEGEQFF. The chain recombines TRBV3-1 (or the pseudogene TRBV3-2) with TRBJ2-1; 10 bases line up with TRBD1. CDR3 length: 15 residues. Germline V lookup: CDR1 LGHDT, CDR2 YNNKEL (reference sequence). V lost 3 bases to trimming and J lost 9 bases; unmatched junction nucleotides: 8.

This chain uses TRBV30 with TRBJ1-1; no firm D call. The CDR3 contains 13 residues. Germline V gives CDR1 GTSNPN, CDR2 SVGIG (reference sequence). The V gene lost 0 bases and the J gene lost 2 bases, with 7 bases spanning the gap. The CDR3 here is CAWSVYKNTEAFF. CDR3 in DNA: TGTGCCTGGAGTGTTTACAAAAACACTGAAGCTTTCTTT.

The chain is built from TRBV24-1 and TRBJ2-2, with 7 bases identical to TRBD1. The V gene end was trimmed by 9 bases and the J gene end by 5 bases; junction bases not matched to a gene: 5. Germline assignment: CDR1 KGHDR and CDR2 SFDVKD. This CDR3 has 13 residues. In DNA form, the CDR3 reads TGTGCCACCCGCCGGACAGGAACCGGGGAGCTGTTTTTT. Amino acids: CATRRTGTGELFF.

The chain joins TRBV10-3 to TRBJ2-2; the match to TRBD1 covers 9 bases. Per the germline V gene, CDR1 is ENHRY and CDR2 is SYGVKD. CDR3 length equals 15 residues. With 6 bases clipped from V and 5 bases from J, the junction kept 7 bases outside the gene matches. In DNA form, the CDR3 reads TGTGCCATCAGCTCGGGACAGGGCTTAACCGGGGAGCTGTTTTTT. This gives the protein CAISSGQGLTGELFF.

The V and J genes are TRBV30 and TRBJ1-1, with D uncertain. Deletions cut 2 bases from V and 3 bases from J, with 10 bases between. This CDR3 region has 13 residues. Per the germline V gene, CDR1 is GTSNPN and CDR2 is SVGIG (reference sequence). CDR3 loop: CAWSKRADTEAFF. The CDR3 DNA reads TGTGCCTGGAGTAAGAGGGCCGACACTGAAGCTTTCTTT. Supplemented by reference TRBV30 and TRBJ1-1, the full variable domain reads SQTIHQWPATLVQPVGSPLSLECTVEGTSNPNLYWYRQAAGRGLQLLFYSVGIGQISSEVPQNLSASRPQDRQFILSSKKLLLSDSGFYLCAWSKRADTEAFFGQGTRLTVV.